The entry below gives a single T cell receptor beta chain sequence along with its context. Its specificity is not known. This specimen comes from a study of cytomegalovirus exposure and HLA in healthy donors. Findings and limits, study-wide: With further analysis later on, most CMV-associated TCR beta chains appeared HLA-restricted.

Both 60 Vbeta primers and 13 Jbeta primers went into the PCR. Profiled with immunoSEQ multiplex PCR; TCRdb holds only in-frame clones, not every one. The repertoire holds 80,000 to 90,000 clones, roughly 80% seen once, with around 2% in the top ten. The TCR originated in a man aged 40-50 years in good health and CMV-seronegative. The specimen sequenced was PBMCs.

The CDR3 protein is CSVVHTLGNTGELFF. The CDR3 nucleotides are TGCAGCGTTGTCCATACCCTAGGGAACACCGGGGAGCTGTTTTTT. The chain links TRBV29-1 to TRBJ2-2; no definite D call. V lost 4 bases and J lost 1, with 13 bases in between. The CDR3 is made up of 15 amino acids. Germline V gene lookup returns CDR1 SQVTM and CDR2 ANQGSEA.